A single sample is the source of the 17 T cell receptor beta chains below, sequenced in a study of CD8 T cells in Susac syndrome (dated by TCRdb to between 2018 and 2021). Libraries came from the immunoSEQ multiplex PCR assay. RNA was extracted using the RNeasy kit, and roughly 0.45 to 1 microgram was reverse transcribed with random hexamers. TCRdb trimmed public reads at Q25 via fastp, called clones via MiXCR and kept in-frame beta chains. CDR3 protein sequences are deduplicated, and each keeps its most common genes and DNA. This sample holds 100,000 to 150,000 distinct CDR3 sequences; over 85% were observed only once. The ten largest clones add up to 0.21% of the sample. Sequenced sample: CD8+ T cells from PBMCs. The origin of the receptors is a human donor with Susac syndrome.

The chain is built from TRBV27 and TRBJ2-3; D remains unclear. In germline, CDR1 is MNHEY, CDR2 SMNVEV (reference sequence). Trimming removed 6 bases at V and 0 bases at J, with 13 bases between. The CDR3 is 15 amino acids. In nucleotides, the CDR3 is TGTGCCAGCAGGGCACGAGACGGGAGCACAGATACGCAGTATTTT. As protein: CASRARDGSTDTQYF.

This rearrangement joins TRBV12-5 to TRBJ1-3; no clear D. The germline gives CDR1 LGHNT, CDR2 FRNRAP. The CDR3 covers 18 residues. Trimming removed 0 bases at V and 0 bases at J, with 15 bases between. CDR3 in DNA: TGTGCTAGTGGTTTGGTAATTCAAACCATTCGCTCTGGAAACACCATATATTTT. It yields the protein CASGLVIQTIRSGNTIYF. Based on the CDR3 plus reference TRBV12-5 and TRBJ1-3, the full variable domain is DARVTQTPRHKVTEMGQEVTMRCQPILGHNTVFWYRQTMMQGLELLAYFRNRAPLDDSGMPKDRFSAEMPDATLATLKIQPSEPRDSAVYFCASGLVIQTIRSGNTIYFGEGSWLTVV.

This rearrangement joins TRBV4-3 to TRBJ2-1, with D perhaps given as TRBD1 or TRBD2 (7 bases each). The CDR3 runs to 17 residues. Trimming cost V 2 bases and J 3 bases, with 17 bases left between them. In germline, CDR1 is LGHNA, CDR2 YSLEER. The CDR3 nucleotides are TGCGCCAGCAGCCAAAGGGGGGGGGACAGCTACTACAATGAGCAGTTCTTC. Protein: CASSQRGGDSYYNEQFF.

V gene TRBV19 combines with J gene TRBJ1-1; D gene unclear. This CDR3 region has 14 residues. Germline V gene lookup returns CDR1 LNHDA and CDR2 SQIVND (reference sequence). Trimming pared 3 bases from V and 1 base from J, leaving 9 bases between. CDR3 in amino acids: CASSIGKGNTEAFF. Here the CDR3 DNA reads TGTGCCAGTAGTATCGGAAAGGGGAACACTGAAGCTTTCTTT. Based on the CDR3 plus reference TRBV19 and TRBJ1-1, the full variable domain is DGGITQSPKYLFRKEGQNVTLSCEQNLNHDAMYWYRQDPGQGLRLIYYSQIVNDFQKGDIAEGYSVSREKKESFPLTVTSAQKNPTAFYLCASSIGKGNTEAFFGQGTRLTVV.

The chain combines TRBV27 with TRBJ2-1; 9 bases are shared with TRBD2. From germline, CDR1 is MNHEY and CDR2 SMNVEV (reference sequence). The CDR3 covers 15 residues. The V gene end was trimmed by 7 bases and the J gene end by 0 bases; junction bases not matched to a gene: 4. The DNA for the CDR3 is TGTGCCAGCACTAGCGGGGTTAGCTCCTACAATGAGCAGTTCTTC. It encodes CASTSGVSSYNEQFF.

The V call is TRBV7-2, the J call TRBJ2-3, with a tentative D call TRBD2 (6 bases). The germline V gene encodes CDR1 SGHTA and CDR2 FQGNSA. The CDR3 covers 15 residues. Trimming removed 5 bases from V and 2 bases from J, with 14 bases in between. CDR3 in amino acids: CASSQEGSYTDTQYF. CDR3 coding DNA: TGTGCCAGCAGCCAGGAGGGATCCTACACAGATACGCAGTATTTT.

Remarks on this clonotype: A junction boundary mismatches the germline segment, possibly from a read error. This sequence joins TRBV6-1 and TRBJ2-7; D unresolved. The length of the CDR3 is 11 residues. Germline loops: CDR1 MNHNS, CDR2 SASEGT. Here the CDR3 reads CASREGPEQYF. The CDR3 nucleotides are TGTGCCAGCAGGGAAGGGCCCGAGCAGTACTTC.

The chain uses TRBV28 and TRBJ2-7, with a tentative D call TRBD1 (6 bases). This CDR3 contains 15 residues. The germline V gene has CDR1 MDHEN and CDR2 SYDVKM. Trimming shortened V by 7 bases and J by 6 bases, and 22 bases separated the two germline ends. This CDR3 reads CASTIRTVPLGEQYF. CDR3 nucleotide sequence: TGTGCCAGCACTATACGGACAGTGCCCCTGGGCGAGCAGTACTTC.

The chain links TRBV30 to TRBJ1-1, with D tentatively TRBD1 (6 bases). Per germline, CDR1 GTSNPN and CDR2 SVGIG (reference sequence). Between the trimmed V and J ends, which lost 3 bases and 6 bases, there was a span of 14 bases. CDR3 length: 13 amino acids. The CDR3 region is CAWRWGEGAEAFF. The CDR3 nucleotides read TGTGCCTGGAGGTGGGGGGAGGGGGCTGAAGCTTTCTTT.

V and J are TRBV20-1 and TRBJ2-7; TRBD1 or TRBD2 may be the D gene (5 bases each). CDR1 DFQATT and CDR2 SNEGSKA come from the germline V gene (reference sequence). The CDR3 covers 15 residues. V lost 0 bases to trimming and J lost 7 bases, with 19 bases between them. In DNA, the CDR3 is TGCAGTGCTAGAGATCTGGGGGTGTCAGATGTGGAGCAGTACTTC. This codes for CSARDLGVSDVEQYF.

This clonotype was found once. The V and J genes are TRBV19 and TRBJ2-1; the D is unclear. Germline loops: CDR1 LNHDA, CDR2 SQIVND (reference sequence). The V gene lost 7 bases and the J gene lost 5 bases, with 12 bases spanning the gap. This CDR3 has 13 residues. This chain's CDR3 is CASKGSDHNEQFF. The CDR3 bases are TGTGCCAGTAAAGGGTCAGATCACAATGAGCAGTTCTTC.

The gene calls are TRBV6-1 and TRBJ2-6; maybe TRBD1 (5 bases). Germline assignment: CDR1 MNHNS and CDR2 SASEGT. The CDR3 consists of 15 residues. Trimming took 7 bases from V and 0 from J, leaving 10 bases between them. In DNA, the CDR3 is TGTGCCAGCACCCAGGGCTTCTCTGGGGCCAACGTCCTGACTTTC. Translation: CASTQGFSGANVLTF.

Only a few counts were recorded for this clonotype. The CDR3 spells CASSSTNEQFF. CDR3 DNA: TGTGCCAGCAGTTCTACCAATGAGCAGTTCTTC. J is TRBJ2-1 and V is TRBV28; no clear D. Trimming took 4 bases from V and 6 from J, leaving 4 bases between them. CDR3 length equals 11 residues. Germline CDR1 and CDR2: MDHEN and SYDVKM.

The J gene is TRBJ2-5, the V gene TRBV19; 7 bases line up with TRBD2. CDR1 is LNHDA, CDR2 SQIVND, per germline (reference sequence). Trimming took 3 bases from V and 1 from J; bases not matched to a gene: 8. The CDR3 is made up of 16 amino acids. This CDR3 is CASSIMKRDAQETQYF. CDR3 nucleotides: TGTGCCAGTAGTATCATGAAGCGGGACGCCCAAGAGACCCAGTACTTC. Supplemented by reference TRBV19 and TRBJ2-5, the full variable domain reads DGGITQSPKYLFRKEGQNVTLSCEQNLNHDAMYWYRQDPGQGLRLIYYSQIVNDFQKGDIAEGYSVSREKKESFPLTVTSAQKNPTAFYLCASSIMKRDAQETQYFGPGTRLLVL.

The rearrangement joins TRBV13 to TRBJ2-2; perhaps TRBD2 as D (6 bases). Trimming took 4 bases from V and 0 from J, leaving 15 bases between them. The CDR3 has 17 residues. CDR1 and CDR2 (germline): PRHDT, FYEKMQ (reference sequence). The CDR3 region is CASSSRGSGTNTGELFF. DNA for the CDR3: TGTGCCAGCAGCTCCCGGGGTAGCGGTACGAACACCGGGGAGCTGTTTTTT. The complete variable domain, with remaining parts taken from reference TRBV13 and TRBJ2-2, reads AAGVIQSPRHLIKEKRETATLKCYPIPRHDTVYWYQQGPGQDPQFLISFYEKMQSDKGSIPDRFSAQQFSDYHSELNMSSLELGDSALYFCASSSRGSGTNTGELFFGEGSRLTVL.

V is TRBV29-1 and J is TRBJ2-1, with a possible D match to TRBD1 (5 bases). The CDR3 runs to 10 residues. From germline, CDR1 is SQVTM and CDR2 ANQGSEA. The V and J ends lost 7 bases and 8 bases respectively, with 9 bases between them. This CDR3 reads CSAQGDEQFF. DNA for the CDR3: TGCAGCGCCCAGGGCGATGAGCAGTTCTTC.

The chain uses TRBV20-1 and TRBJ2-7, with 8 positions matching TRBD1. J was trimmed by 3 bases and V by 3 bases; bases with no gene match: 10. The CDR3 is 15 amino acids. Looked up from germline, CDR1 is DFQATT and CDR2 is SNEGSKA (reference sequence). The DNA for the CDR3 is TGCAGTGCTAGGGTGGTCGGACAGGGAGACTACGAGCAGTACTTC. The encoded protein is CSARVVGQGDYEQYF.